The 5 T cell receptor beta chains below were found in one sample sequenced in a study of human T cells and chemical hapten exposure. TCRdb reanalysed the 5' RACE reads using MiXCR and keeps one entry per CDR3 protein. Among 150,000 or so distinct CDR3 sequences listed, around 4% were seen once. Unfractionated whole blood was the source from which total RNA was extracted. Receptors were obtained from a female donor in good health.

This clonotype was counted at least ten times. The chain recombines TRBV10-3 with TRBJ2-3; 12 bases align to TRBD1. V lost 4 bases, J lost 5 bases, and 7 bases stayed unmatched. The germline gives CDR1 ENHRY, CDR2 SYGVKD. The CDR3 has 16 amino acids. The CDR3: CAISAPGTGGRDTQYF. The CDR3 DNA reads TGTGCCATCAGTGCCCCCGGGACAGGGGGCAGAGATACGCAGTATTTT.

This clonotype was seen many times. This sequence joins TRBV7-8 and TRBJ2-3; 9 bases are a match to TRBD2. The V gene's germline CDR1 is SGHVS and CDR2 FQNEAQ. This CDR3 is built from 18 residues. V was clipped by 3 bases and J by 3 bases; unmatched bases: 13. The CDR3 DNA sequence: TGTGCCAGCAGCTTCCCCTTTTTGCGGGGGGGCGGGACAGATACGCAGTATTTT. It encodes CASSFPFLRGGGTDTQYF.

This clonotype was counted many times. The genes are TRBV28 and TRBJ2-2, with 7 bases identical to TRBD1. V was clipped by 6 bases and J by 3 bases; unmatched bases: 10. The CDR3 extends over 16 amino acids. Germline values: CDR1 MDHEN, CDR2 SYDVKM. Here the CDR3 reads CASSPGTEAYTGELFF. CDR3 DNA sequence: TGTGCCAGCAGCCCCGGGACAGAGGCATACACCGGGGAGCTGTTTTTT.

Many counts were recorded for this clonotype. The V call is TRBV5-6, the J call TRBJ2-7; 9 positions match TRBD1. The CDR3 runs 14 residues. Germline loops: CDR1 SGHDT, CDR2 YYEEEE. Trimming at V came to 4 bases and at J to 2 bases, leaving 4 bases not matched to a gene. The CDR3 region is CASSARTGAYEQYF. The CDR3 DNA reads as TGTGCCAGCAGCGCCCGGACAGGGGCCTACGAGCAGTACTTC.

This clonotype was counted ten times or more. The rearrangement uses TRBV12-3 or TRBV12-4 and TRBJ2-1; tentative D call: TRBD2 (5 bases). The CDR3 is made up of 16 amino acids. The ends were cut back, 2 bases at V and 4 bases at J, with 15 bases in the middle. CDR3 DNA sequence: TGTGCCAGCAGTTTATCCCGAGCGGCCATTTACAATGAGCAGTTCTTC. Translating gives CASSLSRAAIYNEQFF.